Sequencing of this TCR beta chain was carried out in a study of T-cell memory formation after mild COVID-19. Whole-study context: TCR clusters were largely donor specific.

V lost 11 bases to trimming and J lost 3 bases, with 20 bases between them. Per germline, CDR1 SNHLY and CDR2 FYNNEI. The CDR3 spans 14 residues. TCRdb fed the 5' RACE reads into MiXCR, producing one record per CDR3 protein. The sample holds about 410,000 distinct CDR3 sequences, less than 25% seen once. This clonotype was seen repeatedly, ten times or more. Its specificity is not known. Study-wide results and limits: The study detected some responding clones in pre-infection memory, suggesting cross-reactive memory joined.

The sequence derives from an adult woman who had mild COVID-19 (a few samples of this study predate the infection). Cell type and time point are not known. Sample: PBMCs or a T cell subset sorted from them (not recorded which). V and J are TRBV2 and TRBJ2-7; D is possibly TRBD2 (5 bases). CDR3 in amino acids: CAGKRSIRDYEQYF. CDR3 nucleotide sequence: TGTGCCGGAAAAAGGAGCATTCGGGACTACGAGCAGTACTTC.